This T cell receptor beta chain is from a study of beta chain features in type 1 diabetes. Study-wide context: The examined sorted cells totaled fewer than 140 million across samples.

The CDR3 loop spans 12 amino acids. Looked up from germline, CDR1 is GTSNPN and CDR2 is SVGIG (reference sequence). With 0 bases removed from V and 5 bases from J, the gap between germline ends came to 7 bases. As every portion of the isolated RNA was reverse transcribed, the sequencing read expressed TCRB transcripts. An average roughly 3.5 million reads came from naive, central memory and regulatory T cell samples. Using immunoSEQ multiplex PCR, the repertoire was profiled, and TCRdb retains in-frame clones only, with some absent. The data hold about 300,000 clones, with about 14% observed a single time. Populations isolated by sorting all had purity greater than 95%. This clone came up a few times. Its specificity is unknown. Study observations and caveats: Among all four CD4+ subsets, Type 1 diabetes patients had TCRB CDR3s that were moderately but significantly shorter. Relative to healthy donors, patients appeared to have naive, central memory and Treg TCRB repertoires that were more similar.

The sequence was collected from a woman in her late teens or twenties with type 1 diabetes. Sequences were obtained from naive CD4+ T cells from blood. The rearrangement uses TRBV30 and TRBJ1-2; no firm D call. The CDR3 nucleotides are TGTGCCTGGAGTGTACGAGATTATGGCTACACCTTC. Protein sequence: CAWSVRDYGYTF.